Reported below is one TCR beta chain. Method: immunoSEQ multiplex PCR; TCRdb's copy keeps in-frame clones and lacks some. The data show more than 110,000 clones, around 84% seen once. This entry is derived from a study of blood T cell repertoires in COVID-19. The germline CDR1 and CDR2 sequences are SQVTM and ANQGSEA. The V gene lost 7 bases and the J gene lost 3 bases, with 13 bases spanning the gap. CDR3 length equals 12 residues. The chain couples TRBV29-1 to TRBJ2-7, with D unclear. Specimen: peripheral blood. This clonotype was sampled from a human donor in a cohort sampled during active COVID-19. CDR3 coding DNA: TGCAGCGGTGTGGGCGACGGCTACGAGCAGTACTTC. Amino acid sequence: CSGVGDGYEQYF.